This TCR beta chain comes out of a study of shared clonotypes between healthy human individuals. Data came from immunoSEQ multiplex PCR; TCRdb stores just in-frame clones and leaves some out. The top ten hold around 0.4% of the sample, which has about 2.4 million clones, approximately 93% seen once. CDR3 length equals 14 residues. Germline loops: CDR1 SGHRS, CDR2 YFSETQ. The sequence was obtained from a man aged 18 to 29 in good health. Some clones in this sample may be carry-over from other donors' samples. The V gene is TRBV5-1, the J gene TRBJ1-3, with a weak D call TRBD2 (6 bases). The end of the DNA aligns better with TRBJ2-2, so the J call may be wrong. Sequenced: naive CD4+ T cells from PBMCs. As to subset: CD45RA+ positively selected. This CDR3 reads CASTLAQNTGELFF. The DNA for the CDR3 is TGCGCCAGCACCCTAGCGCAGAACACCGGGGAGCTGTTTTTT.